This TCR beta chain was sequenced for a study of shared clonotypes between healthy human individuals. Data came from immunoSEQ multiplex PCR; TCRdb stores just in-frame clones and leaves some out. Seen here are hundreds of thousands of clones, about 95% observed once, and the top ten hold roughly 0.06%. This sequence originates from a woman aged 30 to 39 in good health. The sample consisted of naive CD4+ T cells sorted from blood. The subset here: CD45RA+ positively selected.

CDR3 protein: CASTGQGFGEQYF. CDR3 nucleotides: TGTGCCAGCACCGGACAGGGGTTCGGGGAGCAGTACTTC. J is TRBJ2-7 and V is TRBV5-6; 9 positions agree with TRBD1. Germline lookup yields CDR1 SGHDT and CDR2 YYEEEE. CDR3 length equals 13 residues. The V segment lost 6 bases and the J segment 7 bases; nucleotides outside the gene matches: 8.